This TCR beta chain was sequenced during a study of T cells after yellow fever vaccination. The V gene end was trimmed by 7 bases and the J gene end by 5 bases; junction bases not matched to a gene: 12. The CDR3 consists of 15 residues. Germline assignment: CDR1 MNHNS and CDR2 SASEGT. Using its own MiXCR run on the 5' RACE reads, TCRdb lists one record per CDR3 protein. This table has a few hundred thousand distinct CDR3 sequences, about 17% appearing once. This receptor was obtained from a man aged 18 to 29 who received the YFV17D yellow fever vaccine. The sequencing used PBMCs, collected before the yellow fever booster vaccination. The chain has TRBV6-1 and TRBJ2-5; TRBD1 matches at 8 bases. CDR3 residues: CASNRGAGGAETQYF. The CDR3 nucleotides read TGTGCCAGCAACAGGGGGGCAGGGGGCGCCGAGACCCAGTACTTC.